This TCR beta chain appears in the sequencing data of a study of vaccination and CD4 T cells after COVID-19. Study-level background: Post-diagnosis, post-COVID samples were collected after a median approximately 110 days, ranging 35 to 161.

CDR1 and CDR2 from the germline V gene are SGHNT and YENEEA. This CDR3 is 17 amino acids long. The V end was cut by 0 bases, the J end by 5 bases, with 19 bases between. On this clonotype itself: What it binds is not known.

The sample's treatment: roughly 11-day PBMC culture with coronavirus spike peptide pools or control peptides (ViraFEST assay). The Oncomine TCR Beta short-read assay was applied to DNA of cultured CD4+ T cells. TCRdb reanalysed the PCR reads using MiXCR and keeps one entry per CDR3 protein. This table holds more than 15,000 distinct CDR3 sequences, roughly 56% found once. This clonotype originated in a human donor who had recovered from COVID-19. Sequenced input: CD4+ T cells from blood, cultured in vitro. The chain couples TRBV11-3 to TRBJ2-5; D is perhaps TRBD1 (7 bases). The DNA for the CDR3 is TGTGCCAGCAGCTTAGACTCTACCAGGGGGGCGGAGGAGACCCAGTACTTC. Its translation is CASSLDSTRGAEETQYF.